Shown below are 13 T cell receptor beta chains from a single sample sequenced in a study of OX40 agonist ivuxolimab in advanced cancers. Some clones are missing from TCRdb's copy, which holds only in-frame ones; the method was immunoSEQ multiplex PCR. The sample includes 60,000 to 85,000 clones, roughly 90% of them seen just once. The specimen was CD4+ or CD8+ T cells sorted from blood, collected in a trial of the OX40 agonist ivuxolimab. All receptors come from an adult with an advanced solid tumor such as melanoma, head and neck, liver or kidney cancer.

The chain couples TRBV27 to TRBJ2-1, with 9 bases identical to TRBD2. Trimming removed 8 bases from V and 7 bases from J; junction bases left unmatched: 9. Germline CDR1 reads MNHEY; CDR2 reads SMNVEV (reference sequence). This CDR3 has 14 amino acids. The CDR3 coding sequence is TGTGCCAGCGGGCTAGCGGGACGGTATAATGAGCAGTTCTTC. Its protein product is CASGLAGRYNEQFF.

The chain joins TRBV28 to TRBJ2-7; either TRBD1 or TRBD2 may supply D (6 bases each). This CDR3 contains 15 residues. In germline, CDR1 is MDHEN, CDR2 SYDVKM. Trimming stripped 4 bases from V and 9 bases from J, with 22 bases between. The CDR3: CASSSRRREEGVQYF. The CDR3 bases are TGTGCCAGCAGTTCACGGAGGAGGGAGGAGGGGGTGCAGTACTTC.

The chain couples TRBV5-1 to TRBJ2-7; TRBD2 might be the D (5 bases). Trimming removed 4 bases at V and 0 bases at J, with 14 bases between. This CDR3 contains 15 residues. The germline CDR1 and CDR2 sequences are SGHRS and YFSETQ. The CDR3 DNA reads as TGCGCCAGCAGCAGGCATAGCGAGAGCTCCTACGAGCAGTACTTC. It codes for CASSRHSESSYEQYF.

The V and J genes are TRBV19 and TRBJ2-5; 7 bases align to TRBD2. Germline CDR1 LNHDA, CDR2 SQIVND (reference sequence). This CDR3 comprises 16 residues. The V segment lost 3 bases and the J segment 4 bases; nucleotides outside the gene matches: 11. CDR3 DNA sequence: TGTGCCAGTAGTATTATAAATAGCGGGCTCGGAGAGACCCAGTACTTC. It codes for CASSIINSGLGETQYF.

The CDR3 DNA follows: TGTGCCTGGACAGGGGGTAACACAGATACGCAGTATTTT. Amino acid sequence: CAWTGGNTDTQYF. J is TRBJ2-3 and V is TRBV30; 7 bases map to TRBD1. V shed 4 bases and J 2 bases; nucleotides not matched to a gene: 3. CDR1 and CDR2 (germline): GTSNPN, SVGIG (reference sequence). The CDR3 spans 13 residues.

This clone was counted a few times. The genes are TRBV5-1 and TRBJ2-3; D might be TRBD1 (5 bases). CDR1 and CDR2 (germline): SGHRS, YFSETQ. The CDR3 sequence is 14 residues long. Trimming removed 2 bases from V and 4 bases from J, with 11 bases in between. DNA of the CDR3: TGCGCCAGCAGCTTTCAGGGTGGCGCAGATACGCAGTATTTT. This gives the protein CASSFQGGADTQYF.

This rearrangement joins TRBV18 to TRBJ2-5, with a weak D call TRBD2 (5 bases). Trimming removed 3 bases from V and 0 bases from J, with 5 bases in between. The CDR3 extends over 13 amino acids. CDR1 KGHSH and CDR2 LQKENI come from the germline V gene. Here the CDR3 reads CASSPGNQETQYF. CDR3 sequence (DNA): TGTGCCAGCTCACCCGGGAACCAAGAGACCCAGTACTTC.

The chain links TRBV7-2 to TRBJ1-1; TRBD1 might be the D (5 bases). This CDR3 has 15 amino acids. Per the germline V gene, CDR1 is SGHTA and CDR2 is FQGNSA. The V end was cut by 3 bases, the J end by 4 bases, with 15 bases between. CDR3 region: CASSLSILGATEAFF. The CDR3 DNA is TGTGCCAGCAGCTTGTCGATCCTTGGGGCCACTGAAGCTTTCTTT.

V is TRBV4-2 and J is TRBJ2-1, with a tentative D call TRBD2 (5 bases). In germline, CDR1 is LGHNA, CDR2 YNFKEQ. The CDR3 has 15 residues. Trimming removed 0 bases at V and 0 bases at J, with 6 bases between. The CDR3 sequence is CASSQEGSSYNEQFF. The CDR3 nucleotides read TGTGCCAGCAGCCAAGAAGGGAGCTCCTACAATGAGCAGTTCTTC.

The chain uses TRBV7-3 and TRBJ1-1; D uncertain. Trimming removed 4 bases from V and 1 base from J, with 7 bases in between. This CDR3 spans 13 amino acids. The germline V gene encodes CDR1 SGHTA and CDR2 FQGTGA. The CDR3 bases are TGTGCCAGCAGCTCGACAAGGAACACTGAAGCTTTCTTT. Protein product: CASSSTRNTEAFF.

The chain combines TRBV28 with TRBJ1-2; D unclear. This CDR3 is built from 12 residues. V was trimmed by 5 bases and J by 8 bases, leaving 12 bases between them. Looked up from germline, CDR1 is MDHEN and CDR2 is SYDVKM. CDR3 residues: CASSSTLGGYTF. The CDR3 nucleotides read TGTGCCAGCAGTAGCACCCTCGGGGGCTACACCTTC.

The rearrangement uses TRBV4-1 and TRBJ2-3; a possible D gene is TRBD2 (7 bases). Trimming left V 1 base short and J 2 bases short, with 10 bases between. Germline V CDR1 and CDR2: MGHRA, YSYEKL. This CDR3 comprises 15 residues. The CDR3 sequence: CASSQGAGATDTQYF. For the CDR3, the DNA is TGCGCCAGCAGCCAAGGGGCGGGGGCCACAGATACGCAGTATTTT.

J is TRBJ1-4 and V is TRBV2; 8 bases agree with TRBD1. Germline trimming cut 5 bases from V and 8 bases from J; bases unmatched to any gene: 7. The CDR3 extends over 14 amino acids. From germline, CDR1 is SNHLY and CDR2 FYNNEI. Here the CDR3 reads CASSIQGAGEKLFF. CDR3 bases: TGTGCCAGCAGTATTCAGGGGGCAGGAGAAAAACTGTTTTTT.